A single sample is the source of the 6 T cell receptor beta chains below, sequenced in a study of Ad26.COV2.S vaccination and SARS-CoV-2 variants. Treatment in this sample: 19 received Ad26.COV2.S at low or high dose, single or two shots; 5 received placebo; per-sample allocation not given. Each sample was drawn 63 days after the first injection (of vaccine or placebo). Libraries were prepared by immunoSEQ multiplex PCR; TCRdb keeps only in-frame clonotypes and omits some of them. The top ten clones hold under 2.5% of a sample with around 320,000 clones, over 80% of them seen once. Source: peripheral blood, taken in a trial of Ad26.COV2.S vaccine versus placebo. Source of these receptors: a person between 18 and 65 years old who received the Ad26.COV2.S COVID-19 vaccine or a placebo.

J is TRBJ2-5 and V is TRBV20-1; tentatively, D is TRBD2 (7 bases). In germline, CDR1 is DFQATT, CDR2 SNEGSKA (reference sequence). The CDR3 is 16 residues long. Trimming removed 3 bases from V and 1 base from J, with 18 bases in between. In DNA, the CDR3 is TGCAGTGCTAGTCGGACTATCGGGGGGCCCCAAGAGACCCAGTACTTC. This codes for CSASRTIGGPQETQYF.

The chain combines TRBV28 with TRBJ2-7, with 8 bases fitting TRBD1. This CDR3 has 16 amino acids. J gave up 3 bases and V 5 bases, and 12 bases lay outside the gene matches. Germline loops: CDR1 MDHEN, CDR2 SYDVKM. The CDR3 nucleotides are TGTGCCAGCAGTCCATTGGGGACAGGAGGATACTACGAGCAGTACTTC. As protein: CASSPLGTGGYYEQYF.

CDR3 amino acids: CASTLGVKNTEAFF. The DNA for the CDR3 is TGTGCCAGCACCTTAGGGGTGAAGAACACTGAAGCTTTCTTT. This rearrangement joins TRBV6-6 to TRBJ1-1; maybe TRBD1 (5 bases). With 7 bases removed from V and 1 base from J, the gap between germline ends came to 13 bases. The CDR3 extends over 14 amino acids. Germline V lookup: CDR1 MNHNY, CDR2 SVGAGI (reference sequence).

The chain combines TRBV7-2 with TRBJ1-1, with D perhaps matching TRBD1 (5 bases). The V gene's germline CDR1 is SGHTA and CDR2 FQGNSA. The V and J ends lost 2 bases and 3 bases respectively, with 7 bases between them. CDR3 length equals 13 residues. Here the CDR3 reads CASSLKGHTEAFF. Written as DNA, the CDR3 is TGTGCCAGCAGCTTAAAGGGACACACTGAAGCTTTCTTT.

This chain joins TRBV19 and TRBJ2-1; D gene uncertain. Germline CDR1 LNHDA, CDR2 SQIVND (reference sequence). The CDR3 contains 13 residues. Trimming pared 4 bases from V and 16 bases from J, leaving 20 bases between. The CDR3 region is CASSTTGSRLEFF. In DNA, the CDR3 is TGTGCCAGTAGTACTACCGGGTCCCGTCTAGAATTCTTC.

This rearrangement joins TRBV5-1 to TRBJ2-5, with a weak D call TRBD2 (5 bases). CDR3 length: 14 amino acids. V lost 3 bases to trimming and J lost 2 bases, with 11 bases between them. Germline-derived CDR1 and CDR2 are SGHRS and YFSETQ. CDR3 sequence reads: CASSYGVGQETQYF. CDR3 nucleotides: TGCGCCAGCAGCTACGGGGTAGGACAAGAGACCCAGTACTTC. Combining the CDR3 with reference TRBV5-1 and TRBJ2-5 gives the whole variable domain KAGVTQTPRYLIKTRGQQVTLSCSPISGHRSVSWYQQTPGQGLQFLFEYFSETQRNKGNFPGRFSGRQFSNSRSEMNVSTLELGDSALYLCASSYGVGQETQYFGPGTRLLVL.